Shown below are 29 T cell receptor beta chains from a single sample sequenced in a study of T cell responses to AZD1222 COVID-19 vaccine. Profiled with immunoSEQ multiplex PCR; TCRdb holds only in-frame clones, not every one. The sample holds about 59,000 clones, roughly nine tenths seen once. The material sequenced was peripheral blood, taken 28 days after the second AZD1222 dose. Every receptor here comes from an adult who received the AZD1222 COVID-19 vaccine.

The chain joins TRBV4-1 to TRBJ2-2; 8 bases map to TRBD1. V lost 7 bases and J lost 6; bases outside the gene matches: 7. Germline CDR1 MGHRA, CDR2 YSYEKL. The CDR3 contains 14 residues. This chain's CDR3 is CASTYRGWAGELFF. The CDR3 nucleotides read TGCGCCAGCACCTACAGGGGGTGGGCCGGGGAGCTGTTTTTT.

The chain carries TRBV12-3 or TRBV12-4 and TRBJ1-2; TRBD1 agrees at 9 bases. The CDR3 runs 13 residues. After removal of 3 bases from V and 7 bases from J, the junction contained 3 bases not matched to a gene. The CDR3 loop reads CASSFRTGAGYTF. In DNA form, the CDR3 reads TGTGCCAGCAGTTTCAGGACAGGGGCTGGCTACACCTTC.

The chain is built from TRBV2 and TRBJ1-6, with D unresolved. The CDR3 spans 14 residues. Per germline, CDR1 SNHLY and CDR2 FYNNEI. The V and J ends lost 4 bases and 7 bases respectively, with 11 bases between them. The CDR3: CASSAGEVNSPLHF. CDR3 DNA sequence: TGTGCCAGCAGTGCGGGCGAGGTAAATTCACCCCTCCACTTT. The full variable domain, its missing parts supplied by reference TRBV2 and TRBJ1-6, is EPEVTQTPSHQVTQMGQEVILRCVPISNHLYFYWYRQILGQKVEFLVSFYNNEISEKSEIFDDQFSVERPDGSNFTLKIRSTKLEDSAMYFCASSAGEVNSPLHFGNGTRLTVT.

The J gene is TRBJ2-3, the V gene TRBV2; D is undetermined. Germline V gives CDR1 SNHLY, CDR2 FYNNEI. CDR3 length equals 11 residues. V lost 9 bases, J lost 5 bases, and 9 bases lay in between. The CDR3 protein is CARGGGDTQYF. The CDR3 DNA is TGTGCCAGGGGTGGTGGAGATACGCAGTATTTT.

This clone was detected only once. The gene calls are TRBV24-1 and TRBJ2-5, with D tentatively TRBD1 (7 bases). Germline values: CDR1 KGHDR, CDR2 SFDVKD. V shed 2 bases and J shed 5 bases, with 14 bases lying between them. The CDR3 is 15 residues long. The CDR3 nucleotides are TGTGCCACCAGTGATTCCAAGGGGGCGGGGGAGACCCAGTACTTC. Its protein is CATSDSKGAGETQYF.

This chain connects TRBV11-2 to TRBJ2-5, with a possible D match to TRBD1 (6 bases). The V gene lost 3 bases and the J gene lost 2 bases, with 13 bases spanning the gap. Germline V gives CDR1 SGHAT, CDR2 FQNNGV. The CDR3 runs to 15 residues. CDR3 in amino acids: CASSFGQRQQETQYF. Written as DNA, the CDR3 is TGTGCCAGCAGCTTTGGACAGAGACAACAAGAGACCCAGTACTTC. Supplemented by reference TRBV11-2 and TRBJ2-5, the full variable domain reads EAGVAQSPRYKIIEKRQSVAFWCNPISGHATLYWYQQILGQGPKLLIQFQNNGVVDDSQLPKDRFSAERLKGVDSTLKIQPAKLEDSAVYLCASSFGQRQQETQYFGPGTRLLVL.

The chain recombines TRBV7-3 with TRBJ2-5; TRBD1 matches at 8 bases. CDR1 and CDR2 from the germline V gene are SGHTA and FQGTGA. The CDR3 has 14 residues. The V segment lost 5 bases and the J segment 5 bases; nucleotides outside the gene matches: 7. As DNA, the CDR3 is TGTGCCAGCAGCCTTACAGGGGGTGTCGAGACCCAGTACTTC. It is translated as CASSLTGGVETQYF.

This chain joins TRBV28 and TRBJ1-4; D remains unclear. The germline CDR1 and CDR2 sequences are MDHEN and SYDVKM. The ends were cut back, 10 bases at V and 0 bases at J, with 12 bases in the middle. CDR3 size: 14 residues. This chain's CDR3 is CAIETGTTNEKLFF. CDR3 sequence (DNA): TGTGCCATCGAAACGGGGACAACTAATGAAAAACTGTTTTTT.

J is TRBJ1-5 and V is TRBV19; D unresolved. Germline values: CDR1 LNHDA, CDR2 SQIVND (reference sequence). The V end lost 1 base, the J end lost 2 bases, and 12 bases lay between the germline ends. This CDR3 has 16 residues. The CDR3 sequence: CASSIAQTVGNQPQHF. The CDR3 bases are TGTGCCAGTAGTATAGCACAGACGGTAGGCAATCAGCCCCAGCATTTT. The whole variable domain, filled in from reference TRBV19 and TRBJ1-5, reads DGGITQSPKYLFRKEGQNVTLSCEQNLNHDAMYWYRQDPGQGLRLIYYSQIVNDFQKGDIAEGYSVSREKKESFPLTVTSAQKNPTAFYLCASSIAQTVGNQPQHFGDGTRLSIL.

The chain uses TRBV27 and TRBJ1-6; TRBD1 agrees at 8 bases. The germline V gene encodes CDR1 MNHEY and CDR2 SMNVEV (reference sequence). This CDR3 region has 16 residues. V dropped 7 bases and J dropped 6; count of bases not matched to a gene: 11. CDR3 protein: CASNPGAGQGNSPLHF. The CDR3 DNA sequence: TGTGCCAGCAACCCGGGGGCCGGACAGGGTAATTCACCCCTCCACTTT.

This chain uses TRBV7-2 with TRBJ2-5; 12 positions agree with TRBD1. J gave up 5 bases and V 5 bases, and 12 bases lay outside the gene matches. The CDR3 has 17 residues. Germline CDR1 reads SGHTA; CDR2 reads FQGNSA. The CDR3 sequence is CASSPRLGQGAGETQYF. The DNA of the CDR3 is TGTGCCAGCAGCCCAAGATTGGGACAGGGGGCAGGGGAGACCCAGTACTTC.

The CDR3 reads CASRYGVDSPLHF. In DNA form, the CDR3 reads TGTGCCAGCAGGTACGGGGTGGATTCACCCCTCCACTTT. The chain employs TRBV2 and TRBJ1-6; no clear D. V gave up 6 bases and J gave up 8 bases, with 11 bases separating them. Germline values: CDR1 SNHLY, CDR2 FYNNEI. The CDR3 has 13 residues.

This chain links TRBV28 with TRBJ2-7, with TRBD2 identical over 8 bases. Unmatched junction bases numbered 11, after V lost 3 bases and J lost 7 bases. The CDR3 is 15 residues long. The V gene's germline CDR1 is MDHEN and CDR2 SYDVKM. The CDR3 DNA follows: TGTGCCAGCAGTTTCTTGGGTAGCGGGGTCCGGGAGCAGTACTTC. Protein product: CASSFLGSGVREQYF.

About this clone: The sample holds other DNA sequences that translate to the same CDR3. The V call is TRBV7-2, the J call TRBJ2-7, with D maybe TRBD2 (5 bases). CDR3 length equals 13 residues. The germline gives CDR1 SGHTA, CDR2 FQGNSA. Trimming left V 5 bases short and J 4 bases short, with 12 bases between. Here the CDR3 reads CASSPPSGYEQYF. The CDR3 DNA reads TGTGCCAGCAGCCCACCCTCGGGGTACGAGCAGTACTTC.

V gene TRBV4-2 combines with J gene TRBJ1-4; D not certain. Germline V lookup: CDR1 LGHNA, CDR2 YNFKEQ. The germline V and J ends were trimmed by 1 base and 1 base, with 10 bases remaining between them. This CDR3 has 16 amino acids. CDR3 sequence (DNA): TGTGCCAGCAGCCAAGCCCGTGCTGAAACTAATGAAAAACTGTTTTTT. This translates into CASSQARAETNEKLFF.

V and J are TRBV7-9 and TRBJ1-2; D gene unclear. Trimming took 2 bases from V and 7 from J, leaving 14 bases between them. The CDR3 spans 14 residues. The germline V gene encodes CDR1 SEHNR and CDR2 FQNEAQ (reference sequence). The CDR3 region is CASSLLQAWGGYTF. DNA for the CDR3: TGTGCCAGCAGCTTATTGCAGGCCTGGGGTGGCTACACCTTC.

The gene calls are TRBV2 and TRBJ2-7; 7 bases match TRBD1. V lost 6 bases and J lost 0; bases outside the gene matches: 8. There are 15 residues in the CDR3. The germline V gene encodes CDR1 SNHLY and CDR2 FYNNEI. CDR3 DNA: TGTGCCAGCAGCACCCGGCGACAGGGCTCCTACGAGCAGTACTTC. Its translation: CASSTRRQGSYEQYF.

The V and J genes are TRBV5-1 and TRBJ2-1, with 7 bases aligning to TRBD2. J gave up 1 base and V 4 bases, and 8 bases lay outside the gene matches. Germline V gene data show CDR1 as SGHRS and CDR2 as YFSETQ. This CDR3 spans 16 amino acids. CDR3 residues: CASSPGEGRSYNEQFF. The CDR3 DNA reads as TGCGCCAGCAGCCCCGGGGAGGGACGGTCCTACAATGAGCAGTTCTTC.

The chain combines TRBV2 with TRBJ2-5; no clear D. The V gene lost 4 bases and the J gene lost 0 bases, with 3 bases spanning the gap. CDR3 length equals 12 residues. From germline, CDR1 is SNHLY and CDR2 FYNNEI. DNA of the CDR3: TGTGCCAGCAGTGTCAACCAAGAGACCCAGTACTTC. Translated, it gives CASSVNQETQYF. The complete variable domain, with remaining parts taken from reference TRBV2 and TRBJ2-5, reads EPEVTQTPSHQVTQMGQEVILRCVPISNHLYFYWYRQILGQKVEFLVSFYNNEISEKSEIFDDQFSVERPDGSNFTLKIRSTKLEDSAMYFCASSVNQETQYFGPGTRLLVL.

This rearrangement joins TRBV27 to TRBJ1-6, with D perhaps matching TRBD1 (6 bases). V was cut by 1 base and J by 10 bases, with 14 bases left in between. Looked up from germline, CDR1 is MNHEY and CDR2 is SMNVEV (reference sequence). The CDR3 extends over 15 amino acids. Here the CDR3 reads CASSLLGAGGSPLHF. CDR3 bases: TGTGCCAGCAGTTTATTGGGGGCAGGAGGATCACCCCTCCACTTT.

The J gene is TRBJ2-3, the V gene TRBV7-8; D remains unclear. The CDR3 length is 17 residues. Trimming shortened V by 5 bases and J by 1 base, and 19 bases separated the two germline ends. The germline V gene encodes CDR1 SGHVS and CDR2 FQNEAQ. For the CDR3, the DNA is TGTGCCAGCAGCCCCGGGTTTGTGGTATTGGGCACAGATACGCAGTATTTT. Residues: CASSPGFVVLGTDTQYF.

This clone was counted once. DNA for the CDR3: TGTGCCAGCAGCCCCCGACAGGATGGCGAGCAGTACTTC. Translating it yields CASSPRQDGEQYF. This chain uses TRBV9 with TRBJ2-7, with D perhaps matching TRBD1 (6 bases). Trimming shortened V by 4 bases and J by 6 bases, and 14 bases separated the two germline ends. This CDR3 is 13 amino acids long. Germline CDR1 reads SGDLS; CDR2 reads YYNGEE.

The chain recombines TRBV20-1 with TRBJ2-2; the match to TRBD2 covers 8 bases. The length of the CDR3 is 15 residues. V was pared by 3 bases and J by 5 bases, with 8 bases of the junction left unmatched. Germline V gene data show CDR1 as DFQATT and CDR2 as SNEGSKA (reference sequence). CDR3 amino acids: CSASHGGGLTGELFF. CDR3 nucleotide sequence: TGCAGTGCTAGTCATGGCGGGGGGCTTACCGGGGAGCTGTTTTTT.

The V and J genes are TRBV5-1 and TRBJ2-2, with D possibly called TRBD1 or TRBD2 (6 bases each). Between the trimmed V and J ends, which lost 4 bases and 7 bases, there was a span of 17 bases. The CDR3 runs 15 residues. Per germline, CDR1 SGHRS and CDR2 YFSETQ. The CDR3 is CASSPEGVVNGELFF. The CDR3 bases are TGCGCCAGCAGCCCGGAGGGGGTGGTAAACGGGGAGCTGTTTTTT.

This chain links TRBV11-2 with TRBJ2-7; 12 bases fit TRBD1. With V trimmed by 10 bases and J by 6 bases, 10 bases remained unmatched. In germline, CDR1 is SGHAT, CDR2 FQNNGV. The CDR3 is 14 residues long. The CDR3 region is CATRMGQGAGEQYF. The CDR3 coding sequence is TGTGCCACCCGGATGGGACAGGGGGCGGGCGAGCAGTACTTC.

The rearrangement links TRBV19 to TRBJ2-2; tentatively, D is TRBD1 or TRBD2 (6 bases each). Germline V gene data show CDR1 as LNHDA and CDR2 as SQIVND (reference sequence). CDR3 length: 16 residues. V lost 3 bases, J lost 1 base, and 12 bases lay in between. The CDR3 is CASSILAGQNTGELFF. The DNA of the CDR3 is TGTGCCAGTAGTATTCTGGCGGGACAGAACACCGGGGAGCTGTTTTTT. Combining the CDR3 with reference TRBV19 and TRBJ2-2 gives the whole variable domain DGGITQSPKYLFRKEGQNVTLSCEQNLNHDAMYWYRQDPGQGLRLIYYSQIVNDFQKGDIAEGYSVSREKKESFPLTVTSAQKNPTAFYLCASSILAGQNTGELFFGEGSRLTVL.

The DNA of the CDR3 is TGTGCCAGCAGCTTAGCGAGGCGGGATGGGGCAGAGACCCAGTACTTC. Residues: CASSLARRDGAETQYF. The J gene is TRBJ2-5, the V gene TRBV7-8; tentatively, D is TRBD2 (6 bases). The CDR3 is made up of 16 amino acids. The ends were cut back, 0 bases at V and 4 bases at J, with 15 bases in the middle. Germline assignment: CDR1 SGHVS and CDR2 FQNEAQ.

J is TRBJ2-1 and V is TRBV19; TRBD2 matches at 12 bases. The CDR3 is 16 residues long. Germline CDR1 LNHDA, CDR2 SQIVND (reference sequence). V was clipped by 6 bases and J by 2 bases; unmatched bases: 5. The chain's CDR3 is CASRTSGGNTYNEQFF. In DNA, the CDR3 is TGTGCCAGTAGGACTAGCGGGGGCAATACCTACAATGAGCAGTTCTTC.

CDR3 protein: CASSSTQEAPNTEAFF. CDR3 in DNA: TGTGCCAGCAGCTCAACTCAGGAGGCACCAAACACTGAAGCTTTCTTT. The chain joins TRBV11-3 to TRBJ1-1, with D unclear. The V gene lost 4 bases and the J gene lost 2 bases, with 17 bases spanning the gap. Germline V CDR1 and CDR2: SGHNT, YENEEA. This CDR3 is built from 16 residues.